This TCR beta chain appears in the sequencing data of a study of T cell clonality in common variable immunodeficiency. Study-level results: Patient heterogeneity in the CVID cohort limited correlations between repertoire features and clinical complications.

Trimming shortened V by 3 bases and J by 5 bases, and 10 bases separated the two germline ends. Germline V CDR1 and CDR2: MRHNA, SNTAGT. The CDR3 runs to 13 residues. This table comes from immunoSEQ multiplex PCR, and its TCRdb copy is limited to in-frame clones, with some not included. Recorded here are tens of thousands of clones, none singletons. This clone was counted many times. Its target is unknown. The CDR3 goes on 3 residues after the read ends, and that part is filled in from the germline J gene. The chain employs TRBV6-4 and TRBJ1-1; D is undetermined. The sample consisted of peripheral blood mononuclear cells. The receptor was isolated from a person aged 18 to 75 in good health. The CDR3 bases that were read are TGTGCCAGCAGTGAGTTCAGAGGGACTGAA. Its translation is CASSEFRGTE. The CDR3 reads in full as CASSEFRGTEAFF.